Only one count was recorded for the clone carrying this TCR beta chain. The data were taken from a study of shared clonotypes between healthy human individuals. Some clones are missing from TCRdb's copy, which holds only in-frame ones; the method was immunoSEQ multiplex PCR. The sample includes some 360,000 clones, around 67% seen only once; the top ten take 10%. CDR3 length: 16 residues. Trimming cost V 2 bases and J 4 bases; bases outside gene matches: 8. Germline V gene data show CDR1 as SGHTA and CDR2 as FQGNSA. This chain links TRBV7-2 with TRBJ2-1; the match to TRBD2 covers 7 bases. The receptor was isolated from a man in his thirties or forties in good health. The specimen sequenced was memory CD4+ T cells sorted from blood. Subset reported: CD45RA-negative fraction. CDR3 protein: CASSLSGGSEYNEQFF. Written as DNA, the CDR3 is TGTGCCAGCAGCTTAAGCGGCGGGAGTGAGTACAATGAGCAGTTCTTC.